This TCR beta chain was observed in a study of blood T cell repertoires in COVID-19 (dated by TCRdb to about 2020). Context from the whole study: Recovered participants in ImmuneRACE Cohort 3 were defined as having two consecutive negative NP/OP PCR tests, clearance from a healthcare professional, or resolution of symptoms. Samples covering the acute and convalescent phases of COVID-19 were provided by collaborators in the United States, Italy and Spain. The prospective study material was composed of cDNA or gDNA derived from T cells, B-cell-depleted T cells, or PBMCs. The dataset comprised deeply sampled blood TCRbeta repertoires from subjects exposed to, actively infected with, or recovered from COVID-19. A freely available public database, intended as a resource for researchers studying the immune response to SARS-CoV-2, is where the repertoires were released. Samples came from the ongoing ImmuneRACE study (first 160 participants) plus 1,254 subjects from 6 global collaborators. Sample metadata almost always included a de-identified subject ID, COVID-19 status, age in years and sex. Where available, HLA class I and class II types were obtained from metadata supplied by the sample provider rather than from assay-based typing. Study-level results and caveats: Clinical and demographic metadata were provided uncurated, with the amount varying by source and participant.

Concerning this clone itself: The target of this receptor is not known. It has no much larger one-base neighbor in the sample; base qualities were not kept. Different DNA sequences within this sample yield the same CDR3.

Enrolling through a virtual design, the prospective study's participants ranged in age from roughly 18 to 100 years and lived across some 23 United States geographic areas. In the prospective study, cohorts were assigned on the basis of participant-reported clinical history obtained from a screening survey and a study questionnaire. Mobile phlebotomists in the prospective study collected whole blood, serum and a nasopharyngeal or oropharyngeal swab from every participant. Over a roughly two-month period, participants in the prospective study had the option of providing additional blood draws and questionnaires. Prospective study blood samples were shipped either frozen or at room temperature before DNA extraction. The CDR3 measures 13 amino acids from cysteine to phenylalanine. This entry keeps only the CDR3 DNA: 39 bases, framed from base 1. V trim: 0 bases; J trim: 5 bases; unmatched bases: 1. Looking up the germline V gene yields CDR1 SGHRS and CDR2 YFSETQ.

TCRbeta CDR3 regions were amplified from genomic DNA using the immunoSEQ Assay, a bias-controlled multiplex PCR. The paper's data handling went like this. Nucleated cell counts per sample were estimated from amplification of reference gene primers within the assay. To quantify the absolute abundance of each unique TCRbeta CDR3 rearrangement, sequence reads were collapsed and filtered. For each sample, productive Simpson clonality was calculated by taking the square root of Simpson's diversity index across productive rearrangements. The clones in this table, taken by TCRdb from immuneACCESS, are in-frame only. Not every clone is retained; where verified, under half of the shortfall comes from an unresolved V gene, and the cause of the rest is unknown. V, J and clone size are those of that table, while D and trimming were read from the DNA. Here the sample has around 200,000 clones; 80% to 90% occur a single time. The biggest ten clones account for roughly 3.2% of the sample.

The clonotype comes from a woman in her forties or fifties in a cohort exposed to, infected with or recovered from COVID-19 (not recorded which). The chain couples TRBV5-1 to TRBJ1-1, with 7 central nucleotides matching TRBD1. The sample taken for sequencing was PBMCs or T cells enriched from blood (not recorded which). CDR3 sequence: CASSLDRGTEAFF. The sequenced DNA: TGCGCCAGCAGCTTGGACAGGGGAACTGAAGCTTTCTTT.